This is a list of T cell receptor beta chains from one sample in a study of coeliac disease. The method was immunoSEQ multiplex PCR; TCRdb's version includes in-frame clones alone and lacks a portion of them. The repertoire consists of over 3,000 clones, with 60% to 80% occurring once and the leading ten covering nearly 8.5%. The sequencing sample was made of intraepithelial lymphocytes from the gut. The receptor set was obtained from a man younger than 45 with celiac disease. Each CDR3 is given without its conserved first and last residue. The order of the fields is V gene, J gene, CDR3 protein.

TRBV7-8,TRBJ2-1,ASSHGWGELNEQF
TRBV18,TRBJ1-4,ASSLLGHPNEKLF
TRBV7-3,TRBJ1-4,ASSETGQDPKLF
TRBV6-1,TRBJ1-5,ASSPGTLPNQPQH
TRBV7-9,TRBJ1-5,ASSESYSNQPQH
TRBV4-2,TRBJ1-2,ASRLQGARGYT
TRBV7-9,TRBJ2-3,ASSENRARGADTQY
TRBV5-4,TRBJ2-7,ASSGQGKAYEQY
TRBV6-6,TRBJ1-1,ASSYEGARTKAF
TRBV5-1,TRBJ1-2,ASSLGHSDSTYGYT
TRBV7-6,TRBJ2-1,ASSKTSGRDNEQF
TRBV6-1,TRBJ2-7,ASRTGNQDDYEQY
TRBV5-4,TRBJ1-1,ASSFFPQKAF
TRBV2,TRBJ1-5,ASSERTAQPQH
TRBV5-1,TRBJ1-1,ASSSGSGGDTEAF
TRBV5-1,TRBJ2-5,ASSHDRGRGETQY
TRBV4-1,TRBJ1-1,ASSQLLGLGTGEAF
TRBV7-2,TRBJ2-7,ASSLGSSEQY
TRBV7-2,TRBJ1-2,ASSQATGYGYT
TRBV28,TRBJ1-1,ASSPPSEGMLAF
TRBV7-9,TRBJ2-1,ASSLLEKSYNEQF
TRBV11-3,TRBJ2-3,ASSSGLGDTQY
TRBV2,TRBJ1-6,ASSFQGSLGNSPLH
TRBV6-1,TRBJ1-5,ASGGQGDQPQH
TRBV7-6,TRBJ2-1,ASSPTGPRLNKPYNEQF
TRBV9,TRBJ2-7,ASSPRVVALYEQY
TRBV10-3,TRBJ2-1,ATGRLAGLHNEQF
TRBV9,TRBJ1-2,ASSVDLAQERRNYGYT
TRBV9,TRBJ2-7,ASSGGQGSYEQY
TRBV2,TRBJ2-7,ASRVGQFSYEQY
TRBV4-1,TRBJ2-7,ASSQFGGDREYTYEQY